This passage covers 22 T cell receptor beta chains from one sample sequenced in a study of blood T cell repertoires in COVID-19. Only in-frame clones appear in the TCRdb table, and some are missing; sequencing was by immunoSEQ multiplex PCR. Among tens of thousands of clones, less than 95% were seen once, and the ten largest hold around 8.2%. Material: peripheral blood. The receptor set was obtained from a woman aged 40 to 50 with active COVID-19.

This sequence joins TRBV11-2 and TRBJ2-5; 12 bases are a match to TRBD2. The CDR3 sequence is 16 residues long. The germline V gene has CDR1 SGHAT and CDR2 FQNNGV. Unmatched junction bases numbered 4, after V lost 4 bases and J lost 1 base. This CDR3 reads CASSWGLAGLQETQYF. The CDR3 DNA is TGTGCCAGCAGCTGGGGACTAGCGGGCCTCCAAGAGACCCAGTACTTC.

The chain has TRBV28 and TRBJ2-1; maybe TRBD1 (5 bases). This CDR3 comprises 14 residues. Germline CDR1 is MDHEN and CDR2 is SYDVKM. Trimming shortened V by 8 bases and J by 4 bases, and 15 bases separated the two germline ends. This CDR3 is CASQGSGNYNEQFF. The CDR3 DNA reads as TGTGCCAGCCAGGGTTCGGGTAATTACAATGAGCAGTTCTTC.

The V and J genes are TRBV5-1 and TRBJ2-6; a possible D gene is TRBD1 (5 bases). Germline V gene lookup returns CDR1 SGHRS and CDR2 YFSETQ. This CDR3 contains 17 residues. V lost 0 bases and J 4 bases, leaving 14 bases between the germline ends. The CDR3 DNA reads TGCGCCAGCAGCTTGGACACCCAGGGATCCGGGGCCAACGTCCTGACTTTC. Protein product: CASSLDTQGSGANVLTF.

This clone came up once. The chain uses TRBV4-3 and TRBJ2-3; 11 bases line up with TRBD2. The J segment lost 3 bases and the V segment lost 4 bases, leaving 12 bases of the junction unmatched. Germline V gene data show CDR1 as LGHNA and CDR2 as YSLEER. This CDR3 region has 18 residues. The CDR3 is CASSPRTISGGATDTQYF. The CDR3 nucleotides are TGCGCCAGCAGCCCCCGAACGATTAGCGGGGGGGCGACAGATACGCAGTATTTT.

V and J are TRBV10-1 and TRBJ2-3; 8 bases align to TRBD2. V was pared by 5 bases and J by 2 bases, with 3 bases of the junction left unmatched. This CDR3 is 14 amino acids long. From germline, CDR1 is WNHNN and CDR2 SYGVQD (reference sequence). CDR3 DNA: TGCGCCAGCAGTAGCGGGGGTTACACAGATACGCAGTATTTT. Protein product: CASSSGGYTDTQYF.

This chain uses TRBV27 with TRBJ2-2; no definite D call. Germline CDR1 reads MNHEY; CDR2 reads SMNVEV (reference sequence). Between the trimmed V and J ends, which lost 2 bases and 6 bases, there was a span of 7 bases. The CDR3 sequence is 13 residues long. The CDR3: CASSLGSAGELFF. DNA of the CDR3: TGTGCCAGCAGTTTAGGTTCAGCCGGGGAGCTGTTTTTT.

The chain joins TRBV6-4 to TRBJ2-1; 12 nucleotides match TRBD2. V trimming: 4 bases; J trimming: 4 bases; junction bases outside the gene matches: 5. This CDR3 is built from 16 residues. CDR1 is MRHNA and CDR2 is SNTAGT in the germline V gene. The DNA of the CDR3 is TGTGCCAGCAGTGGACTAGCGGGGGTCACTTACAATGAGCAGTTCTTC. Its translation: CASSGLAGVTYNEQFF.

The rearrangement uses TRBV10-3 and TRBJ2-7, with 9 bases that match TRBD1. Germline loops: CDR1 ENHRY, CDR2 SYGVKD. This CDR3 has 15 residues. The J segment lost 5 bases and the V segment lost 1 base, leaving 6 bases of the junction unmatched. CDR3 in amino acids: CAISEFGTGSHEQYF. Written as DNA, the CDR3 is TGTGCCATCAGTGAGTTCGGGACAGGGTCCCACGAGCAGTACTTC.

This sequence joins TRBV29-1 and TRBJ1-2; 8 bases match TRBD1. The CDR3 spans 15 residues. V was pared by 4 bases and J by 6 bases, with 13 bases of the junction left unmatched. In germline, CDR1 is SQVTM, CDR2 ANQGSEA. The CDR3 reads CSVASPDRGKDGYTF. The CDR3 DNA reads as TGCAGCGTTGCCTCGCCCGACAGGGGCAAGGATGGCTACACCTTC.

The chain joins TRBV30 to TRBJ1-1; 7 positions agree with TRBD1. The CDR3 loop spans 12 amino acids. Trimming cost V 5 bases and J 2 bases; bases outside gene matches: 2. CDR1 GTSNPN and CDR2 SVGIG come from the germline V gene (reference sequence). Here the CDR3 reads CAWRDSNTEAFF. DNA for the CDR3: TGTGCCTGGCGGGACAGCAACACTGAAGCTTTCTTT.

The chain links TRBV6-2 or TRBV6-3 to TRBJ2-1, with 11 bases matching TRBD2. The germline gives CDR1 MNHEY, CDR2 SVGEGT. The CDR3 loop spans 16 amino acids. Losses at the gene ends were 5 bases for V and 10 bases for J; bases not matched to a gene: 13. The CDR3, as DNA: TGTGCCAGCAGTACCCCGTTTTTAGCGGGGGGGTGGGAGCAGTTCTTC. It specifies CASSTPFLAGGWEQFF.

The chain combines TRBV18 with TRBJ1-3; D is unclear. V was cut by 2 bases and J by 0 bases, with 11 bases left in between. There are 16 residues in the CDR3. CDR1 is KGHSH and CDR2 is LQKENI in the germline V gene. The CDR3 reads CASSPGSLSSGNTIYF. In nucleotides, the CDR3 is TGTGCCAGCTCACCAGGCAGTCTCAGCTCTGGAAACACCATATATTTT.

This clone appeared once. The chain joins TRBV9 to TRBJ2-1; 7 nucleotides agree with TRBD1. This CDR3 has 14 amino acids. Germline V gene lookup returns CDR1 SGDLS and CDR2 YYNGEE. Trimming at V came to 5 bases and at J to 1 base, leaving 3 bases not matched to a gene. CDR3 residues: CASSLQGSYNEQFF. The CDR3 bases are TGTGCCAGCAGTTTACAGGGGTCCTACAATGAGCAGTTCTTC.

The genes are TRBV28 and TRBJ2-7; weak D call: TRBD2 (6 bases). Between the trimmed V and J ends, which lost 4 bases and 6 bases, there was a span of 10 bases. The germline gives CDR1 MDHEN, CDR2 SYDVKM. This CDR3 is built from 12 residues. The CDR3 sequence: CASSYGGFEQYF. The CDR3 coding sequence is TGTGCCAGCAGTTACGGAGGGTTCGAGCAGTACTTC.

This chain uses TRBV7-8 with TRBJ2-7; 8 bases fit TRBD1. The CDR3 contains 14 residues. Germline CDR1 and CDR2: SGHVS and FQNEAQ. The V and J ends lost 4 bases and 5 bases, in that order; junction bases with no gene match: 7. CDR3 sequence reads: CASSSDRDSDEQYF. The CDR3 DNA follows: TGTGCCAGCAGCTCGGACAGGGATAGCGACGAGCAGTACTTC. Variable domain in full (rest from reference TRBV7-8 and TRBJ2-7): GAGVSQSPRYKVAKRGQDVALRCDPISGHVSLFWYQQALGQGPEFLTYFQNEAQLDKSGLPSDRFFAERPEGSVSTLKIQRTQQEDSAVYLCASSSDRDSDEQYFGPGTRLTVT.

The chain employs TRBV28 and TRBJ2-4; D perhaps matches TRBD1 (5 bases). Germline V gene sequence: CDR1 MDHEN, CDR2 SYDVKM. The CDR3 loop spans 14 amino acids. Trimming shortened V by 3 bases and J by 7 bases, and 13 bases separated the two germline ends. Here the CDR3 reads CASSLGRAVNIQYF. CDR3 sequence (DNA): TGTGCCAGCAGTTTGGGCAGGGCAGTCAACATTCAGTACTTC.

The chain employs TRBV18 and TRBJ1-3; the D gene is possibly TRBD1 (6 bases). Trimming removed 10 bases from V and 0 bases from J, with 10 bases in between. The CDR3 totals 13 residues. The germline V gene has CDR1 KGHSH and CDR2 LQKENI. The CDR3 loop is CANQDSSGNTIYF. The CDR3 DNA reads as TGTGCCAACCAGGACAGCTCTGGAAACACCATATATTTT.

The genes are TRBV7-8 and TRBJ2-2; 15 nucleotides match TRBD2. Trimming cost V 5 bases and J 5 bases; bases outside gene matches: 9. Germline values: CDR1 SGHVS, CDR2 FQNEAQ. This CDR3 is 18 amino acids long. The CDR3 coding sequence is TGTGCCAGCAGCATAACCGGGACTAGCGGGGGGTGGACCGGGGAGCTGTTTTTT. Translating gives CASSITGTSGGWTGELFF.

The genes are TRBV7-8 and TRBJ2-3; maybe TRBD2 (6 bases). Looked up from germline, CDR1 is SGHVS and CDR2 is FQNEAQ. V lost 5 bases to trimming and J lost 2 bases, with 20 bases between them. The CDR3 has 17 residues. CDR3 sequence: CASSPLNRDSDTDTQYF. CDR3 in DNA: TGTGCCAGCAGCCCCCTCAACCGGGACTCTGACACAGATACGCAGTATTTT.

This clone occurred once. V is TRBV28 and J is TRBJ2-7, with TRBD2 matching 7 bases. The CDR3 is 13 amino acids. The V segment lost 5 bases and the J segment 8 bases; nucleotides outside the gene matches: 9. CDR1 is MDHEN and CDR2 is SYDVKM in the germline V gene. The CDR3 loop reads CASSPTSGDKQYF. CDR3 nucleotide sequence: TGTGCCAGCAGTCCCACCAGCGGGGATAAGCAGTACTTC.

This chain uses TRBV7-9 with TRBJ2-5; 9 bases are shared with TRBD2. Germline assignment: CDR1 SEHNR and CDR2 FQNEAQ (reference sequence). V shed 3 bases, J shed 3 bases, and the junction held 11 bases outside the gene matches. This CDR3 has 17 amino acids. CDR3 in DNA: TGTGCCAGCAGCTTGGGGCTAGCGGGGCCCTATAAAGAGACCCAGTACTTC. Protein sequence: CASSLGLAGPYKETQYF.

The chain uses TRBV28 and TRBJ1-5; 8 bases agree with TRBD1. V gave up 4 bases and J gave up 5 bases; unmatched junction bases: 7. CDR3 length equals 15 residues. Germline V CDR1 and CDR2: MDHEN, SYDVKM. The CDR3 region has the DNA TGTGCCAGCAGTTCCCCGACAGGGGACCATCAGCCCCAGCATTTT. This translates into CASSSPTGDHQPQHF.